Sequencing of this T cell receptor (beta chain) was carried out in a study of blood T cells in healthy people across ages. Study outcomes and limitations: Getting older went along with TCR beta diversity per million T cells dropping roughly linearly.

Alongside a J-beta primer mix, a sample-barcoded 5' primer served in a second PCR lasting 7 to 11 cycles. Each of the cDNA molecules was tagged by a template-switch adaptor with 12 random nucleotides. A single record per CDR3 protein comes from TCRdb applying MiXCR to the 5' RACE reads. The sample holds 550,000 to 600,000 distinct CDR3 sequences, less than 60% seen once. The germline V gene has CDR1 MNHEY and CDR2 SVGAGI. V shed 4 bases and J shed 1 base, with 15 bases lying between them. This CDR3 comprises 16 residues. This clonotype was detected ten times or more. Its antigen remains unknown. This TCR came from a man older than 75 in good health. The source material was blood. The chain employs TRBV6-5 and TRBJ2-3; no firm D call. The CDR3, as DNA: TGTGCCAGCAGTTCCACACCCGCGGCTGGCACAGATACGCAGTATTTT. Residues: CASSSTPAAGTDTQYF.